What follows is one T cell receptor (beta chain) and its context. This receptor's antigen is unknown. There are no base qualities to consult, and no much larger clone falls within one base. The method was the immunoSEQ multiplex PCR assay. This is the immuneACCESS table as TCRdb keeps it, with only in-frame sequences that have V and J called. A part of the clones is gone; compared with another copy, unresolved V genes explain less than half, and the rest is unexplained. This sample is represented by more than 70,000 clones; 75% to 95% of them were singletons. The leading ten clones occupy about 1.7% of the sample. The data are from a study of T cell changes during pregnancy in multiple sclerosis (dated by TCRdb to between 2018 and 2020). About the study as a whole: The study examined how the T cell repertoire changed over the course of pregnancy in women with multiple sclerosis.

Trimming takes 7 bases from V and 4 bases from J, and the germline ends sit 11 bases apart. In the germline V gene, CDR1 corresponds to MDHEN and CDR2 to SYDVKM. The CDR3 covers 13 residues, taking in both the cysteine and the phenylalanine. Only the CDR3 DNA is retained, 39 bases long and in frame from the first base. The chain is made from TRBV28 and TRBJ2-1; TRBD1 is possibly the D segment (5 matching bases). The sample here was peripheral blood, taken after pregnancy. This sequence originates from a female donor in good health, enrolled as a control in a pregnancy study. For the CDR3, the sequence is CASMRQSYNEQFF. The bases read TGTGCCAGCATGCGACAGTCTTACAATGAGCAGTTCTTC. With all but the CDR3 taken from the reference TRBV28 and TRBJ2-1 genes, the full variable domain is: DVKVTQSSRYLVKRTGEKVFLECVQDMDHENMFWYRQDPGLGLRLIYFSYDVKMKEKGDIPEGYSVSREKKERFSLILESASTNQTSMYLCASMRQSYNEQFFGPGTRLTVL.